The clone carrying this TCR beta chain has a single count. The antigen remains undetermined. The entry originates in a study of OX40 agonist ivuxolimab in advanced cancers. Study-level results: Averaging showed that CD8+ T cells had more expanded clones than CD4+ did.

From germline, CDR1 is SNHLY and CDR2 FYNNEI. V gave up 4 bases and J gave up 2 bases, with 5 bases separating them. The CDR3 loop spans 12 amino acids. The table came from immunoSEQ multiplex PCR; TCRdb's copy has only in-frame clones and leaves some out. This sample has about 44,000 clones; around 90% occur once, and the top ten carry roughly 18%. The input for sequencing was CD4+ or CD8+ T cells sorted from blood, taken in a trial of the OX40 agonist ivuxolimab. The chain employs TRBV2 and TRBJ1-2; D gene unclear. This clonotype originated in an adult with an advanced solid tumor such as melanoma, head and neck, liver or kidney cancer. In DNA form, the CDR3 reads TGTGCCAGCAGTGGATCCAACTATGGCTACACCTTC. It is translated as CASSGSNYGYTF.